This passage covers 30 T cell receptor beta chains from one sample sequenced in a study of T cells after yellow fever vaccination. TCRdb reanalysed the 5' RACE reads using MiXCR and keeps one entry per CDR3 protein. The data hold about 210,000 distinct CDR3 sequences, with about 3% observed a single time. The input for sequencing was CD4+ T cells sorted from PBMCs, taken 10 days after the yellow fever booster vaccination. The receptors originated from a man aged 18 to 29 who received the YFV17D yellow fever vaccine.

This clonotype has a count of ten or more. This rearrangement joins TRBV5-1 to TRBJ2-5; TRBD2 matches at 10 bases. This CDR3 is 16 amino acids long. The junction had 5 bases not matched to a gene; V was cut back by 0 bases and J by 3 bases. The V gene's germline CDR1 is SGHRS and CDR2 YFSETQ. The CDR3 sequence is CASSLAKTSGEETQYF. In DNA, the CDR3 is TGCGCCAGCAGCTTGGCCAAAACTAGCGGGGAAGAGACCCAGTACTTC.

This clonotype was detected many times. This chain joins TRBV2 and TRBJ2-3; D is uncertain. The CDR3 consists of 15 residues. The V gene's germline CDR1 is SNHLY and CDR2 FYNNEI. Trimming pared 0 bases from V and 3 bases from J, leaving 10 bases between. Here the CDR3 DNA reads TGTGCCAGCAGTGAAGCCCTGACTCCGACAGATACGCAGTATTTT. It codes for CASSEALTPTDTQYF.

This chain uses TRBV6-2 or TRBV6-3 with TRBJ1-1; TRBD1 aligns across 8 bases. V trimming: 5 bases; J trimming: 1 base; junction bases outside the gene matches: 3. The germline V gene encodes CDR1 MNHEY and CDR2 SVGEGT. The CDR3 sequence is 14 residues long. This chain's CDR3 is CASSAGGENTEAFF. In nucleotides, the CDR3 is TGTGCCAGCAGTGCAGGGGGCGAGAACACTGAAGCTTTCTTT.

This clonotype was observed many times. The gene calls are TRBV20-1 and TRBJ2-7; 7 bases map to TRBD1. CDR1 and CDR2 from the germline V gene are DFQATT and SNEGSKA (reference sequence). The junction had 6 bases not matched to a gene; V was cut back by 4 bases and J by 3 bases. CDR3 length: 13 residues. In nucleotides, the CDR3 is TGCAGTGCTAAGGGACAGCTTATCTACGAGCAGTACGTC. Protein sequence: CSAKGQLIYEQYV.

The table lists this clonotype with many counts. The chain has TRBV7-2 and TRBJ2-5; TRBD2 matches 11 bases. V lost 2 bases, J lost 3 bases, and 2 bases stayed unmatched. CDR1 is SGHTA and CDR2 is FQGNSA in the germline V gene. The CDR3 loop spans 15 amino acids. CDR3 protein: CASSLLTSGEETQYF. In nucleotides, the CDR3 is TGTGCCAGCAGCTTATTGACTAGCGGGGAAGAGACCCAGTACTTC.

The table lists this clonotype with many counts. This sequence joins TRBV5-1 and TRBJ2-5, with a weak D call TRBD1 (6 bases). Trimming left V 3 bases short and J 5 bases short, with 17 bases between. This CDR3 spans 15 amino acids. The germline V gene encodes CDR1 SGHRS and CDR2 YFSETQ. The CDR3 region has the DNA TGCGCCAGCAGCTGGACGGGACACCCCGGGGAGACCCAGTACTTC. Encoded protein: CASSWTGHPGETQYF.

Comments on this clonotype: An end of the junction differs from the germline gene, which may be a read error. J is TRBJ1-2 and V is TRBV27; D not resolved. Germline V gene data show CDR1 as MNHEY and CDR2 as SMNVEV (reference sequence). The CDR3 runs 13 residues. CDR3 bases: TGTGCCAGCAGTTTTTCAATGACGGATGGATACACCTTC. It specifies CASSFSMTDGYTF.

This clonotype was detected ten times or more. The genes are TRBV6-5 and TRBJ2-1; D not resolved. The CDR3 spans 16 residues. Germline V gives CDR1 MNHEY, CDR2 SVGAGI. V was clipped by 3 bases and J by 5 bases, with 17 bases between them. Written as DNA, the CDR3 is TGTGCCAGCAGTTATTCGTCGGAACCTACTCACAATGAGCAGTTCTTC. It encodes CASSYSSEPTHNEQFF.

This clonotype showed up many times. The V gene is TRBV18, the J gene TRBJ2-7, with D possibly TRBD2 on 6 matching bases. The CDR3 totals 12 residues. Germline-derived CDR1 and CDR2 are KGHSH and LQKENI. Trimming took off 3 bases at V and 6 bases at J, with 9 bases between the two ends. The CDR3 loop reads CASSPREAEQYF. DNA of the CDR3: TGTGCCAGCTCACCCAGGGAGGCCGAGCAGTACTTC.

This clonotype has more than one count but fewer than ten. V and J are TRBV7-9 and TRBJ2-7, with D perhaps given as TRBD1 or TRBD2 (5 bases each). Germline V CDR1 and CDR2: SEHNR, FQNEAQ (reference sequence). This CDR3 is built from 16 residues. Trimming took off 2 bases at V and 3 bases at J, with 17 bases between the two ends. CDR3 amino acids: CASSLNERGVGYEQYV. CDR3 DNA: TGTGCCAGCAGCTTAAACGAGAGGGGAGTTGGCTACGAGCAGTACGTC.

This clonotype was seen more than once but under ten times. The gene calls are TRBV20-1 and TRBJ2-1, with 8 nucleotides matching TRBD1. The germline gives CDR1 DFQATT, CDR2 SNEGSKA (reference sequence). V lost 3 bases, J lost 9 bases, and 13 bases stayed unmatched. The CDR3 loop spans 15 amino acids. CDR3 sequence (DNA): TGCAGTGCTAGCCGCCGGGACAGGCCTTTGAGTGAGCAGTTCTTC. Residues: CSASRRDRPLSEQFF.

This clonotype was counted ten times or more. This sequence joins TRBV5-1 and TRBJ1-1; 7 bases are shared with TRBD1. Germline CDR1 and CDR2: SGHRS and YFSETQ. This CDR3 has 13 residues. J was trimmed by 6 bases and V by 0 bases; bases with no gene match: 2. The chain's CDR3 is CASSLGQGPEAFF. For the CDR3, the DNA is TGCGCCAGCAGCTTGGGACAGGGCCCTGAAGCTTTCTTT. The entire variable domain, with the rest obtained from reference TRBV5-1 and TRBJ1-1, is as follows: KAGVTQTPRYLIKTRGQQVTLSCSPISGHRSVSWYQQTPGQGLQFLFEYFSETQRNKGNFPGRFSGRQFSNSRSEMNVSTLELGDSALYLCASSLGQGPEAFFGQGTRLTVV.

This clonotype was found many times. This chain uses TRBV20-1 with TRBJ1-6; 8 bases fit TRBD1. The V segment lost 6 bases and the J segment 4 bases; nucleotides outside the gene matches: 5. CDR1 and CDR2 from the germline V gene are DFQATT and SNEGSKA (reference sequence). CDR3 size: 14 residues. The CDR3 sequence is CSAQDRGYNSPLHF. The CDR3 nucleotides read TGCAGTGCGCAAGACAGGGGTTATAATTCACCCCTCCACTTT.

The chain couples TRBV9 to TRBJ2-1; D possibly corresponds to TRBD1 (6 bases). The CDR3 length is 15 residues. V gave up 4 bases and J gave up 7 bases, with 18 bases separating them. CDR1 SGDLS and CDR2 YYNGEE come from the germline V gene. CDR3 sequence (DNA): TGTGCCAGCAGCTCCCACCCGGCTCAGGGGAATGAGCAGTTCTTC. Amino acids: CASSSHPAQGNEQFF.

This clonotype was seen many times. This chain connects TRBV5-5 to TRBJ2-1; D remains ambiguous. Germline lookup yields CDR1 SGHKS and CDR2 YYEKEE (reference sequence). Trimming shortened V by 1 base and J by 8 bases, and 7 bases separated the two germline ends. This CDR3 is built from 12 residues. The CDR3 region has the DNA TGTGCCAGCAGCTTGCCTCTCTATGAGCAGTTCTTC. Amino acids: CASSLPLYEQFF.

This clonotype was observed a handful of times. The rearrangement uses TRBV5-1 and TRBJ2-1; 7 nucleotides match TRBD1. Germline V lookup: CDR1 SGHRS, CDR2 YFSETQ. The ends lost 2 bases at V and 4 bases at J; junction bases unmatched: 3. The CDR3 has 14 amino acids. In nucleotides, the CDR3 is TGCGCCAGCAGCTTCCGGGACAGTTACAATGAGCAGTTCTTC. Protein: CASSFRDSYNEQFF.

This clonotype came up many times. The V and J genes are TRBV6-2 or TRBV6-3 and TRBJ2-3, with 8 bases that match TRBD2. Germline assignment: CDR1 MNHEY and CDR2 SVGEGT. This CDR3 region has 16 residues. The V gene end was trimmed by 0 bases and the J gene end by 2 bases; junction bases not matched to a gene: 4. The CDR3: CASSYSGGGNTDTQYF. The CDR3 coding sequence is TGTGCCAGCAGTTACTCCGGGGGGGGTAACACAGATACGCAGTATTTT.

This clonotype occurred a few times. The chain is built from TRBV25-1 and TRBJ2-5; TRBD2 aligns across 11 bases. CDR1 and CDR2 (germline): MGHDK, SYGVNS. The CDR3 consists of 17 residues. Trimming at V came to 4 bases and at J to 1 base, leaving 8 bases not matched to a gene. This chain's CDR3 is CASSGSAGTSGQETQYF. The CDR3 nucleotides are TGTGCCAGCAGTGGCTCCGCCGGGACTAGCGGCCAAGAGACCCAGTACTTC.

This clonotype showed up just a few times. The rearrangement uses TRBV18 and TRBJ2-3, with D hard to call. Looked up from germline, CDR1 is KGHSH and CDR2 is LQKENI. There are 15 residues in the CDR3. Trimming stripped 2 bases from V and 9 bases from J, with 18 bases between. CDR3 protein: CASSPSGAPTSTQYF. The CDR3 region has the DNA TGTGCCAGCTCACCATCTGGTGCCCCGACGTCGACGCAGTATTTT.

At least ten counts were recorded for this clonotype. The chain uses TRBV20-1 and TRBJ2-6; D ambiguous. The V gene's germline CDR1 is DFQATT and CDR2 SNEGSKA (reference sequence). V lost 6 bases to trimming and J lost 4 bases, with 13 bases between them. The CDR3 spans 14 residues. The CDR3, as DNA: TGCAGTGCAGGCCGGCAGAGGGGGGCCAACGTCCTGACTTTC. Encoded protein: CSAGRQRGANVLTF.

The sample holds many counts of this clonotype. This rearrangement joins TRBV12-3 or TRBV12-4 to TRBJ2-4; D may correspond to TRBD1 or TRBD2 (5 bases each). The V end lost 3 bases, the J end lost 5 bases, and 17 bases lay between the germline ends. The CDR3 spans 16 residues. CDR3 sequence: CASSLGFNGGENIQYF. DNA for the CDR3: TGTGCCAGCAGTTTGGGCTTTAATGGGGGTGAAAACATTCAGTACTTC.

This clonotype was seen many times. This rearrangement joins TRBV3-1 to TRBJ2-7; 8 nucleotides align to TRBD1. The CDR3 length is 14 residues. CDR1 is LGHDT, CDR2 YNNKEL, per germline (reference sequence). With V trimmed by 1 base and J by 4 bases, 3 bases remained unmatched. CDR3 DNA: TGTGCCAGCAGCCAAGGGACAGGGCCGTACGAGCAGTACTTC. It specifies CASSQGTGPYEQYF.

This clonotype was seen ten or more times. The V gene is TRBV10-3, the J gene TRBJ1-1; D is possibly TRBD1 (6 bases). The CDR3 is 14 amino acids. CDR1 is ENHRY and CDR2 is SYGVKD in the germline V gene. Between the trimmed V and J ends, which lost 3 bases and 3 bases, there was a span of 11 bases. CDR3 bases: TGTGCCATCAGTGATATCCCAGGGGACACTGAAGCTTTCTTT. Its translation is CAISDIPGDTEAFF.

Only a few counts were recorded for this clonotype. The CDR3 reads CASSFTGGARGQPQHF. CDR3 DNA: TGTGCCAGCTCATTTACCGGTGGGGCGCGAGGGCAGCCCCAGCATTTT. The V gene is TRBV18, the J gene TRBJ1-5; D is perhaps TRBD1 (5 bases). The germline V gene encodes CDR1 KGHSH and CDR2 LQKENI. The CDR3 is 16 residues long. Trimming removed 5 bases from V and 7 bases from J, with 21 bases in between.

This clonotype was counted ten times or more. In nucleotides, the CDR3 is TGTGCCAGCAGCGTATCTCCAGGGCCGGGGGTACAAGAGACCCAGTACTTC. Encoded protein: CASSVSPGPGVQETQYF. The chain uses TRBV9 and TRBJ2-5, with a possible D match to TRBD2 (6 bases). The germline V gene encodes CDR1 SGDLS and CDR2 YYNGEE. The CDR3 totals 17 residues. Trimming removed 1 base from V and 2 bases from J, with 18 bases in between.

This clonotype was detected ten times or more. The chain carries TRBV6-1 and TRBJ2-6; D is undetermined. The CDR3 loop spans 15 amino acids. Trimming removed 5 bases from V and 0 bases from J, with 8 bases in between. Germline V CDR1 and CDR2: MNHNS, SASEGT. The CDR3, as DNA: TGTGCCAGCAGTAAACATGTCTCTGGGGCCAACGTCCTGACTTTC. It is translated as CASSKHVSGANVLTF.

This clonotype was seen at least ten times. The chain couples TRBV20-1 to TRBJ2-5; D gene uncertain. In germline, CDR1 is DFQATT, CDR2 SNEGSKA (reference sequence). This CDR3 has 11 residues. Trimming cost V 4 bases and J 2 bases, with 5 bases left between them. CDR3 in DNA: TGCAGTGCTATGGGGCAAGAGACCCAGTACTTC. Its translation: CSAMGQETQYF.

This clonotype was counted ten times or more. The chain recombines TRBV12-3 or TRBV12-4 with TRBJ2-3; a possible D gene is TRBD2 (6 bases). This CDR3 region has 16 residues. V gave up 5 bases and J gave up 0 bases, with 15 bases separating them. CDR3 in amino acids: CASSKPGLFSTDTQYF. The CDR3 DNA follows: TGTGCCAGCAGTAAACCGGGACTCTTTAGCACAGATACGCAGTATTTT.

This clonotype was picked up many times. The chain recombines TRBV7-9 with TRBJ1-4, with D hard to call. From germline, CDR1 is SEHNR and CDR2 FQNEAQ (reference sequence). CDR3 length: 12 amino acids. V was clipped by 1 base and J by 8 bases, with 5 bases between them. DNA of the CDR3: TGTGCCAGCAGCTTAGGGACGGAAAAACTGTTTTTT. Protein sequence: CASSLGTEKLFF.

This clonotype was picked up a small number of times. DNA of the CDR3: TGCGCCAGCAGCCAAACACAGGGTAACTATGGCTACACCTTC. This sequence encodes CASSQTQGNYGYTF. The chain joins TRBV4-1 to TRBJ1-2; possibly TRBD1 for D (6 bases). Trimming removed 2 bases at V and 1 base at J, with 8 bases between. There are 14 residues in the CDR3. The germline gives CDR1 MGHRA, CDR2 YSYEKL.